The following is a T cell receptor (beta chain) sequence with its context. TCR beta cDNA was reverse-transcribed from approximately 0.45 ug of total RNA. The reaction used a constant-region primer and ProtoScript II reverse transcriptase. Generation of the TCR beta libraries relied on three nested multiplex PCR rounds using slightly modified ARM-PCR. TCRdb itself ran the multiplex PCR reads through MiXCR, one entry per CDR3 protein. The sample carries over 100,000 distinct CDR3 sequences, under 70% recorded once. This sample is part of a study of tumor-infiltrating lymphocytes in primary liver carcinoma. Whole-study context: Stage T1-T3 N0M0 tumors measured roughly 4.2 to 10 cm at most.

Bulk tissue was left unsorted, and RNA and DNA were co-extracted from 20-30 mg of it. By surgical resection, the patients were treated for their primary liver carcinoma. The clonotype comes from a woman aged 55-69 years with primary liver carcinoma and hepatitis B virus infection. Sequenced input: tumor-adjacent normal liver tissue.

The CDR3 DNA is TGTGCCAGTAAACGGAACACCGGGGAGCTGTTTTTT. Its translation is CASKRNTGELFF. The V and J genes are TRBV19 and TRBJ2-2; D is ambiguous. Trimming pared 7 bases from V and 1 base from J, leaving 4 bases between. Germline V lookup: CDR1 LNHDA, CDR2 SQIVND (reference sequence). The CDR3 contains 12 residues.